This T cell receptor beta chain appears in the sequencing data of a study of T cell changes during pregnancy in multiple sclerosis (dated by TCRdb to the late 2010s). About the study as a whole: The study looked at changes in the T cell repertoire across pregnancy in women with multiple sclerosis.

About this clone itself: Its antigen remains undetermined. Nothing much larger sits one base from this clone, and base qualities are not available.

CDR1 and CDR2 (MNHEY, SMNVEV) derive from the germline V gene (reference sequence). Reading from cysteine to phenylalanine, the CDR3 counts 15 amino acids. Kept here is only the CDR3 DNA, which spans 45 bases and is read in frame from base 1. Unmatched junction bases come to 10, with V trimmed by 5 bases and J by 6 bases. The protocol used for the library was the immunoSEQ multiplex PCR assay. TCRdb's version of the immuneACCESS table is confined to in-frame rearrangements and falls short of the full clone set. An unresolved V gene accounts for under half of the shortfall where checked; the remainder is of unknown origin. Present in this sample are tens of thousands of clones, approximately 90% of which were seen just once. The ten top clones hold approximately 0.97% of the sample.

Sequenced here: peripheral blood, sampled before pregnancy. The rearranged chain carries TRBV27 and TRBJ1-1; 9 of the junction bases match TRBD1. This receptor was obtained from a female donor with multiple sclerosis, enrolled in a pregnancy study. The CDR3 reads CASSPVGQGIPEAFF. The DNA sequence is TGTGCCAGCAGTCCCGTCGGACAGGGGATTCCTGAAGCTTTCTTT.